The T cell receptor beta chain described here comes from a study of cytomegalovirus exposure and HLA in healthy donors. Study outcomes and limitations: In a later analysis, at a false discovery rate of 0.05, under 20,000 TCR beta sequences matched HLA alleles. The authors assumed roughly uniform sequencing depth across donors for presence/absence analyses. Some V segments (TRBV6-2 and TRBV6-3 among them) were excluded as indistinguishable. TCR association rates varied by HLA locus in a later analysis, with DRB1 highest and HLA-C lowest.

The PCR made use of 60 Vbeta and 13 Jbeta primers. Here immunoSEQ multiplex PCR was the method, and the copy in TCRdb shows in-frame clones only, minus some. The data hold 150,000 or so clones, with 75% observed a single time. A word on this clone: What it binds is unknown.

CDR3 length equals 11 residues. Germline V gene lookup returns CDR1 MNHEY and CDR2 SVGAGI. With V trimmed by 6 bases and J by 12 bases, 3 bases remained unmatched. The source material was PBMCs. This chain connects TRBV6-5 to TRBJ2-1, with 9 bases that match TRBD1. The source is a female donor in good health and CMV-seronegative. CDR3 DNA: TGTGCCAGCAGAAAGGGACAGGGGCAGTTCTTC. Translating gives CASRKGQGQFF.